There are many counts of the clone carrying this T cell receptor (beta chain). Its cognate antigen is unknown. V was cut by 6 bases and J by 6 bases, with 6 bases left in between. The CDR3 totals 12 residues. The data belong to a study of T cells in Graves' hyperthyroidism and ophthalmopathy. Subjects aged 18 to 65 presented with newly diagnosed hyperthyroidism of less than 2 months' duration. Lactation, pregnancy, other autoimmune disease or uncontrolled infection excluded patients. Notes on the study in general: Ophthalmopathy got predicted by the model a median approximately 6 months before its onset.

TCR beta CDR3 region amplification was performed from RNA transcripts. HTBI primers were the set used in a first-round RT-PCR of the TCR CDR3. TCRdb re-analysed the multiplex PCR reads in MiXCR, keeping a single row per CDR3 protein. In the table there are a few hundred thousand distinct CDR3 sequences, about 45% of which are singletons. The sequence derives from a woman younger than 35 with Graves' hyperthyroidism. Sequencing was performed on peripheral blood or thyroid tissue (not recorded which). The chain links TRBV12-3 or TRBV12-4 to TRBJ1-6, with D hard to call. CDR3 DNA sequence: TGTGCCAGCAGCCGGATTAATTCACCCCTCCACTTT. It yields the protein CASSRINSPLHF.